Below, 21 T cell receptor beta chains from the same sample are listed, as sequenced in a study of T-cell memory formation after mild COVID-19. TCRdb passed the 5' RACE reads through MiXCR, listing each CDR3 protein once. The table includes 250,000 to 350,000 distinct CDR3 sequences, roughly 15% detected once. Sequencing was done on a sample of PBMCs or a T cell subset sorted from them (not recorded which). These TCRs come from a man aged 18 to 29 who had mild COVID-19 (a few samples of this study predate the infection). Cell type and time point are not known.

This clonotype has more than one count but fewer than ten. The rearrangement joins TRBV28 to TRBJ1-1; D is possibly TRBD1 (5 bases). Trimming took off 8 bases at V and 4 bases at J, with 11 bases between the two ends. This CDR3 has 12 residues. Germline loops: CDR1 MDHEN, CDR2 SYDVKM. The chain's CDR3 is CASGRRGTEAFF. CDR3 bases: TGTGCCAGCGGCAGGAGGGGCACTGAAGCTTTCTTT. Looking up the rest from reference TRBV28 and TRBJ1-1 gives the full variable domain: DVKVTQSSRYLVKRTGEKVFLECVQDMDHENMFWYRQDPGLGLRLIYFSYDVKMKEKGDIPEGYSVSREKKERFSLILESASTNQTSMYLCASGRRGTEAFFGQGTRLTVV.

The rearrangement uses TRBV20-1 and TRBJ1-6, with D maybe TRBD1 (6 bases). CDR1 and CDR2 (germline): DFQATT, SNEGSKA (reference sequence). Trimming cost V 0 bases and J 7 bases, with 10 bases left between them. This CDR3 spans 14 amino acids. CDR3 sequence: CSAREAGANSPLHF. In DNA, the CDR3 is TGCAGTGCTAGAGAGGCAGGGGCCAATTCACCCCTCCACTTT.

The chain carries TRBV4-2 and TRBJ1-2; D may be TRBD1 (6 bases). This CDR3 contains 13 residues. V was shortened by 3 bases and J by 6 bases, with 11 bases between the two germline ends. Germline V gives CDR1 LGHNA, CDR2 YNFKEQ. The chain's CDR3 is CASSHGQRDGYTF. CDR3 in DNA: TGTGCCAGCAGCCATGGACAGCGAGATGGCTACACCTTC.

The CDR3 loop is CASSPSGGEAFF. The CDR3 nucleotides are TGTGCCAGCTCACCATCGGGGGGGGAAGCTTTCTTT. The gene calls are TRBV18 and TRBJ1-1, with D perhaps matching TRBD1 (5 bases). The CDR3 has 12 residues. Germline lookup yields CDR1 KGHSH and CDR2 LQKENI. The germline V and J ends were trimmed by 2 bases and 8 bases, with 9 bases remaining between them.

This chain uses TRBV27 with TRBJ1-1; 7 nucleotides match TRBD1. Germline V gives CDR1 MNHEY, CDR2 SMNVEV (reference sequence). CDR3 length: 13 residues. Trimming cost V 7 bases and J 5 bases; bases outside gene matches: 7. The CDR3 region is CASKRGGATEAFF. CDR3 nucleotides: TGTGCCAGCAAGAGAGGGGGCGCGACTGAAGCTTTCTTT.

The gene calls are TRBV7-2 and TRBJ2-7; D remains ambiguous. V was trimmed by 4 bases and J by 2 bases, leaving 9 bases between them. The CDR3 loop spans 13 amino acids. Germline CDR1 is SGHTA and CDR2 is FQGNSA. Here the CDR3 reads CASSSNAAYEQYF. The CDR3 DNA follows: TGTGCCAGCAGCTCGAATGCCGCCTACGAGCAGTACTTC.

The sample holds a few counts of this clonotype. The genes are TRBV20-1 and TRBJ2-2; 15 bases line up with TRBD2. CDR3 length: 15 residues. Germline CDR1 reads DFQATT; CDR2 reads SNEGSKA (reference sequence). J gave up 6 bases and V 5 bases, and 4 bases lay outside the gene matches. The CDR3: CSAVRTSGGAGELFF. The CDR3 DNA sequence: TGCAGTGCTGTTAGGACTAGCGGGGGGGCCGGGGAGCTGTTTTTT.

The gene calls are TRBV6-2 or TRBV6-3 and TRBJ2-7, with D hard to call. Per the germline V gene, CDR1 is MNHEY and CDR2 is SVGEGT. The CDR3 runs to 16 residues. Trimming removed 2 bases from V and 5 bases from J, with 19 bases in between. CDR3 amino acids: CASSYGNSPRYDEQYF. CDR3 in DNA: TGTGCCAGCAGTTACGGGAACAGCCCCAGATACGACGAGCAGTACTTC.

The table lists this clonotype with many counts. The CDR3: CASSRGMEAFF. CDR3 in DNA: TGTGCCAGCAGCAGGGGGATGGAAGCTTTCTTT. The chain combines TRBV21-1 with TRBJ1-1; the listed D gene, TRBD1, was not tested against the DNA. TRBV21-1 is marked as a pseudogene. The CDR3 has 11 amino acids.

This clonotype was counted only a few times. CDR3 sequence (DNA): TGTGCCAGCAGAGACCGGTACGAGCAGTACGTC. It codes for CASRDRYEQYV. This sequence joins TRBV6-2 or TRBV6-3 and TRBJ2-7; D is ambiguous. V lost 6 bases and J 4 bases, leaving 7 bases between the germline ends. The V gene's germline CDR1 is MNHEY and CDR2 SVGEGT. The CDR3 is made up of 11 amino acids.

The chain combines TRBV4-3 with TRBJ2-2; D remains ambiguous. This CDR3 comprises 12 residues. V shed 1 base and J shed 7 bases, with 4 bases lying between them. The V gene's germline CDR1 is LGHNA and CDR2 YSLEER. The CDR3 is CASSQANGELFF. The CDR3 DNA reads TGCGCCAGCAGCCAAGCCAACGGGGAGCTGTTTTTT.

DNA of the CDR3: TGTGCCAGCAGCGTAGGGCAGCATAGCACAGATACGCAGTATTTT. Translated, it gives CASSVGQHSTDTQYF. The chain carries TRBV9 and TRBJ2-3; D remains unclear. Trimming shortened V by 0 bases and J by 0 bases, and 8 bases separated the two germline ends. CDR1 SGDLS and CDR2 YYNGEE come from the germline V gene. The CDR3 is made up of 15 amino acids.

This clonotype was seen many times. V is TRBV5-1 and J is TRBJ1-1, with unresolved D. This CDR3 contains 13 residues. Germline V gives CDR1 SGHRS, CDR2 YFSETQ. V dropped 4 bases and J dropped 2 bases, with 9 bases sitting between them. The CDR3 sequence: CASSPPSNTEAFF. In nucleotides, the CDR3 is TGCGCCAGCAGCCCCCCAAGTAACACTGAAGCTTTCTTT.

This chain joins TRBV3-1 and TRBJ1-2; D is unresolved. CDR3 length equals 11 residues. V lost 2 bases and J 7 bases, leaving 5 bases between the germline ends. Germline V gene sequence: CDR1 LGHDT, CDR2 YNNKEL (reference sequence). DNA for the CDR3: TGTGCCAGCAGCCAACTTTTTGGCTACACCTTC. Translated: CASSQLFGYTF.

This clonotype was seen only a few times. One end of the junction does not line up with germline, which may come from a read error. V gene TRBV5-4 combines with J gene TRBJ2-1; 8 bases agree with TRBD2. CDR1 SGHNT and CDR2 YYREEE come from the germline V gene (reference sequence). The CDR3 covers 12 residues. CDR3 loop: CASSARTSFPLF. DNA for the CDR3: TGTGCCAGCAGCGCCCGGACTAGCTTCCCCCTCTTC.

This clonotype was observed many times. The rearrangement links TRBV6-5 to TRBJ2-1; 7 bases agree with TRBD1. The V segment lost 0 bases and the J segment 4 bases; nucleotides outside the gene matches: 6. The length of the CDR3 is 16 residues. Germline V gene data show CDR1 as MNHEY and CDR2 as SVGAGI. The DNA of the CDR3 is TGTGCCAGCAGTTACTCGAGTTCAGGGGGTTACAATGAGCAGTTCTTC. Its protein product is CASSYSSSGGYNEQFF.

The gene calls are TRBV7-8 and TRBJ2-7; D is unresolved. The germline gives CDR1 SGHVS, CDR2 FQNEAQ. The CDR3 runs 10 residues. V was pared by 7 bases and J by 4 bases, with 5 bases between. CDR3 DNA: TGTGCCAGCATCCCATACGAGCAGTACGTC. It codes for CASIPYEQYV.

There are a few counts of this clonotype. This chain uses TRBV27 with TRBJ2-7; 7 positions agree with TRBD1. Germline V CDR1 and CDR2: MNHEY, SMNVEV (reference sequence). The CDR3 is made up of 13 amino acids. Unmatched junction bases numbered 12, after V lost 11 bases and J lost 5 bases. CDR3 sequence (DNA): TGTGCCGCCTCGGACAGGTCTCTCCACGAGCAGTACTTC. Translation: CAASDRSLHEQYF.

This rearrangement joins TRBV28 to TRBJ1-2, with TRBD1 identical over 9 bases. After removal of 10 bases from V and 4 bases from J, the junction contained 16 bases not matched to a gene. This CDR3 spans 16 amino acids. Germline V gives CDR1 MDHEN, CDR2 SYDVKM. CDR3 in DNA: TGTGCCATCAGGGACTCGACAGGGGGAATTAGCTATGGCTACACCTTC. Its translation: CAIRDSTGGISYGYTF.

This chain uses TRBV5-1 with TRBJ2-2; D gene uncertain. Trimming stripped 4 bases from V and 0 bases from J, with 10 bases between. CDR1 is SGHRS and CDR2 is YFSETQ in the germline V gene. CDR3 length: 15 residues. CDR3: CASSPTVANTGELFF. CDR3 DNA sequence: TGCGCCAGCAGCCCAACAGTAGCGAACACCGGGGAGCTGTTTTTT.

The CDR3 bases are TGTGCCAGCAGCTCCTCTCTGGGGGCCACAGATACGCAGTATTTT. Amino acids: CASSSSLGATDTQYF. The J gene is TRBJ2-3, the V gene TRBV7-3, with D tentatively TRBD1 (6 bases). V dropped 4 bases and J dropped 2 bases, with 13 bases sitting between them. This CDR3 has 15 amino acids. Germline-derived CDR1 and CDR2 are SGHTA and FQGTGA.